This T cell receptor (beta chain) was sequenced for a study of blood T cell repertoires in COVID-19. As for the study in general: Sites in the United States, Italy and Spain provided acute and convalescent COVID-19 samples. T cells, B-cell-depleted T cells, or PBMCs supplied cDNA or gDNA.

Germline V gene data show CDR1 as LNHNV and CDR2 as YYDKDF (reference sequence). The CDR3 is made up of 16 amino acids. Trimming stripped 7 bases from V and 4 bases from J, with 22 bases between. Assay: immunoSEQ multiplex PCR; the TCRdb copy retains only in-frame clones and omits some. The sample holds 110,000 to 150,000 clones, about 80% seen once. This clonotype was obtained from a human donor in a cohort sampled during active COVID-19. This rearrangement joins TRBV15 to TRBJ2-5; perhaps TRBD1 as D (6 bases). Sequencing was done on a sample of peripheral blood. CDR3 loop: CATKTKATGTSETQYF. The CDR3 DNA follows: TGTGCCACCAAGACGAAAGCTACTGGGACATCAGAGACCCAGTACTTC. The complete variable domain, with remaining parts taken from reference TRBV15 and TRBJ2-5, reads DAMVIQNPRYQVTQFGKPVTLSCSQTLNHNVMYWYQQKSSQAPKLLFHYYDKDFNNEADTPDNFQSRRPNTSFCFLDIRSPGLGDTAMYLCATKTKATGTSETQYFGPGTRLLVL.